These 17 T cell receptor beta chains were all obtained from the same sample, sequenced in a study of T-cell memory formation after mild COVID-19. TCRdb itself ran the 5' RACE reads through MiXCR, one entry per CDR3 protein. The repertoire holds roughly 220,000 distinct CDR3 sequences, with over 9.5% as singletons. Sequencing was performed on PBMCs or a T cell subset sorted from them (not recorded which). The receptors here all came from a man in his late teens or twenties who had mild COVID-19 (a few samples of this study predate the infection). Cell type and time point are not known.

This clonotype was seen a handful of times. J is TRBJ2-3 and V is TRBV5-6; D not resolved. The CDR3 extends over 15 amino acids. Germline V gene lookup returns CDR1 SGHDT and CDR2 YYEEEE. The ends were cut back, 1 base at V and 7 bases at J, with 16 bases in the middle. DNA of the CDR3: TGTGCCAGCAGCTTGAGGGCCGGGTTTATTCATACGCAGTATTTT. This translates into CASSLRAGFIHTQYF. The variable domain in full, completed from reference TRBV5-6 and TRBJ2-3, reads DAGVTQSPTHLIKTRGQQVTLRCSPKSGHDTVSWYQQALGQGPQFIFQYYEEEERQRGNFPDRFSGHQFPNYSSELNVNALLLGDSALYLCASSLRAGFIHTQYFGPGTRLTVL.

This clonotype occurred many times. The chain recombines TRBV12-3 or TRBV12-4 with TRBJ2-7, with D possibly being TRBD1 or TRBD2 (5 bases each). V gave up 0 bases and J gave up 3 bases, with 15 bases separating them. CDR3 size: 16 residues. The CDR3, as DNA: TGTGCCAGCAGTTTAGCAGGGATCAGGGAGCTCTACGAGCAGTACTTC. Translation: CASSLAGIRELYEQYF.

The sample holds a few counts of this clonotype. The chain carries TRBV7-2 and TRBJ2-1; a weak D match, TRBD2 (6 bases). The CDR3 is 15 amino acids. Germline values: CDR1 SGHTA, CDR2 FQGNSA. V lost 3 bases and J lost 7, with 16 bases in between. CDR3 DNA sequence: TGTGCCAGCAGCTTCCCCCTCGCGGGGACGAATGAGCAGTTCTTC. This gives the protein CASSFPLAGTNEQFF.

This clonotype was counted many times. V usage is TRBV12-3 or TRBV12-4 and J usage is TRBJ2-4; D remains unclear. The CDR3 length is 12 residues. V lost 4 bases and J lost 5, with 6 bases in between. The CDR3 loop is CASSSSQNIQYF. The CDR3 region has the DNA TGTGCCAGCAGTTCCAGTCAAAACATTCAGTACTTC.

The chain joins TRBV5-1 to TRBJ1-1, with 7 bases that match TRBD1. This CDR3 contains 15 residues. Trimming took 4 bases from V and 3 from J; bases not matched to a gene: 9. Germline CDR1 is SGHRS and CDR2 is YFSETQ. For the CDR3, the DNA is TGCGCCAGCAGCCCCCTCCAGACAGGGCACACTGAAGCTTTCTTT. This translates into CASSPLQTGHTEAFF.

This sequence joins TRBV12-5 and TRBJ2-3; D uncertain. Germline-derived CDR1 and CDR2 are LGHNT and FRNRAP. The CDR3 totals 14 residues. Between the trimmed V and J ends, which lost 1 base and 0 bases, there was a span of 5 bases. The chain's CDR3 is CASGLAISTDTQYF. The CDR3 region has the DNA TGTGCTAGTGGTTTGGCCATAAGCACAGATACGCAGTATTTT.

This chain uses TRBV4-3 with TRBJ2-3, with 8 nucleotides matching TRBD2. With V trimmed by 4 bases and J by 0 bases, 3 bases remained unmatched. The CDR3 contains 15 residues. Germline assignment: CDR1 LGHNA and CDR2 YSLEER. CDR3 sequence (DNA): TGCGCCAGCAGCCGGGGACTAGGCAGCACAGATACGCAGTATTTT. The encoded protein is CASSRGLGSTDTQYF.

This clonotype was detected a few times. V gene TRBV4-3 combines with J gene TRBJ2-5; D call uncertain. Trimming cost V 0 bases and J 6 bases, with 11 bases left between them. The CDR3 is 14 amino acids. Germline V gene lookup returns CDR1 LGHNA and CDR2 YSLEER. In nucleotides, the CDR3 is TGCGCCAGCAGCCAAGATCGCCTCTCACAGACCCAGTACTTC. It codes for CASSQDRLSQTQYF.

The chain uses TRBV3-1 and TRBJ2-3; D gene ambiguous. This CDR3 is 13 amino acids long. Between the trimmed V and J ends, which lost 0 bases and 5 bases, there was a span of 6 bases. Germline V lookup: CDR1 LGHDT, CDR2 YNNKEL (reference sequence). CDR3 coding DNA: TGTGCCAGCAGCCAAGATGGTCTAGATACGCAGTATTTT. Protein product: CASSQDGLDTQYF.

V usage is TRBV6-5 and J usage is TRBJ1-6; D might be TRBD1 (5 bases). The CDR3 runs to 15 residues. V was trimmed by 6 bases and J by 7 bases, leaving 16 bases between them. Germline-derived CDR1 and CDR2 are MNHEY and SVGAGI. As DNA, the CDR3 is TGTGCCAGCAGGTCCCCCGGGGGAAACAATTCACCCCTCCACTTT. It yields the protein CASRSPGGNNSPLHF.

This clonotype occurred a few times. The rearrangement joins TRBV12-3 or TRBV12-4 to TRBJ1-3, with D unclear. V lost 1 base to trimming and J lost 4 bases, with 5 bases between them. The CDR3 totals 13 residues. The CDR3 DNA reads TGTGCCAGCAGTTTAGGGCAGGGAAACACCATATATTTT. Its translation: CASSLGQGNTIYF.

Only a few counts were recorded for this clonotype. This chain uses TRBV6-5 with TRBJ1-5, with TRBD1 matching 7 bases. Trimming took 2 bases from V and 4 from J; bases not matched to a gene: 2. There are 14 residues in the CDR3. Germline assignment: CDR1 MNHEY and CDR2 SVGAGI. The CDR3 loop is CASSYHRGNQPQHF. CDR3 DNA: TGTGCCAGCAGTTACCACAGGGGTAATCAGCCCCAGCATTTT.

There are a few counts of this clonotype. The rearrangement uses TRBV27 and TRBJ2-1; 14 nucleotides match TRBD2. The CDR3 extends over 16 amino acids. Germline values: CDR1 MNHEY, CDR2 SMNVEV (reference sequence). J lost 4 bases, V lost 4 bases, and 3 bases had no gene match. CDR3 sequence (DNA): TGTGCCAGCAGTTACCGGACTAGCGGGGGGTACAATGAGCAGTTCTTC. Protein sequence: CASSYRTSGGYNEQFF.

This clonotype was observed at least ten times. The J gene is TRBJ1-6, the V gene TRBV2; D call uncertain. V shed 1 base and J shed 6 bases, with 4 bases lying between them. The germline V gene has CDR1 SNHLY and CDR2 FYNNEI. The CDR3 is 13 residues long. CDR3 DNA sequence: TGTGCCAGCAGTGAAGTGTCTAATTCACCCCTCCACTTT. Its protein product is CASSEVSNSPLHF.

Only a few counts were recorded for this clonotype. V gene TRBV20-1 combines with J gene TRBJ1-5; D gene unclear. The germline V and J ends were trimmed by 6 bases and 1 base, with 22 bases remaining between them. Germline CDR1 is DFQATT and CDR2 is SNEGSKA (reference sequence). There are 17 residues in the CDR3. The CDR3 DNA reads TGCAGTGCCGATTCGGGGAAAAGCAGGACGAGCAATCAGCCCCAGCATTTT. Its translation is CSADSGKSRTSNQPQHF.

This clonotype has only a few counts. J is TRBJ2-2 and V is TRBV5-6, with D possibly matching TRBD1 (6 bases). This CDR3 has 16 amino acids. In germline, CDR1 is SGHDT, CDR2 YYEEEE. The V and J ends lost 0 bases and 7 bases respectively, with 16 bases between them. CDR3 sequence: CASSLGSQGRIGELFF. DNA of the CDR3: TGTGCCAGCAGCTTGGGATCGCAGGGGCGCATCGGGGAGCTGTTTTTT.

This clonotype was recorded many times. In DNA, the CDR3 is TGTGCCAGCAGCTTACGACAGGGATACTACATGAACACTGAAGCTTTCTTT. Translating gives CASSLRQGYYMNTEAFF. The chain couples TRBV7-8 to TRBJ1-1, with 7 nucleotides matching TRBD1. This CDR3 contains 17 residues. V lost 2 bases to trimming and J lost 0 bases; unmatched junction nucleotides: 9. Germline CDR1 and CDR2: SGHVS and FQNEAQ.